These 25 T cell receptor beta chains were all obtained from the same sample, sequenced in a study of cytomegalovirus exposure and HLA in healthy donors. PCR used 60 Vbeta primers and 13 Jbeta primers. Sequencing was performed with immunoSEQ multiplex PCR; in TCRdb, only in-frame clones are kept and a portion is missing. In the table there are some 150,000 clones, about two thirds of which are singletons. Sequenced sample: PBMCs. The receptors shown here come from a human donor in good health.

This clone came up a few times. The CDR3 DNA is TGTGCCAGCAGTGGCCAGGGGGGAATTAAAGACATTCAGTACTTC. Residues: CASSGQGGIKDIQYF. The rearrangement joins TRBV2 to TRBJ2-4; D is possibly TRBD1 (7 bases). Germline CDR1 and CDR2: SNHLY and FYNNEI. Deletions cut 4 bases from V and 8 bases from J, with 18 bases between. The CDR3 totals 15 residues.

The chain is built from TRBV6-5 and TRBJ2-3, with 7 bases matching TRBD1. Looked up from germline, CDR1 is MNHEY and CDR2 is SVGAGI. The CDR3 is made up of 16 amino acids. V was pared by 2 bases and J by 4 bases, with 9 bases of the junction left unmatched. CDR3 nucleotide sequence: TGTGCCAGCAGTTACGGCGTGGGGACAGTCGCAGATACGCAGTATTTT. It codes for CASSYGVGTVADTQYF.

The chain joins TRBV7-6 to TRBJ2-3; possibly TRBD2 for D (6 bases). This CDR3 is built from 15 residues. Between the trimmed V and J ends, which lost 5 bases and 2 bases, there was a span of 14 bases. Germline V gives CDR1 SGHVS, CDR2 FNYEAQ. Here the CDR3 DNA reads TGTGCCAGCAGCGGACGTAGCGGATTCACAGATACGCAGTATTTT. Protein product: CASSGRSGFTDTQYF.

The chain carries TRBV27 and TRBJ1-5; the match to TRBD1 covers 8 bases. The CDR3 has 15 amino acids. V shed 5 bases and J 4 bases; nucleotides not matched to a gene: 7. CDR1 MNHEY and CDR2 SMNVEV come from the germline V gene (reference sequence). CDR3 residues: CASSPWTGTNQPQHF. Written as DNA, the CDR3 is TGTGCCAGCAGTCCGTGGACAGGGACGAATCAGCCCCAGCATTTT.

A single count supports this clone. The rearrangement links TRBV5-6 to TRBJ2-1; TRBD1 is a possible D gene (7 bases). The ends were cut back, 4 bases at V and 4 bases at J, with 21 bases in the middle. From germline, CDR1 is SGHDT and CDR2 YYEEEE. The CDR3 is 17 amino acids. CDR3 sequence: CASSLPWGDSVYNEQFF. The CDR3 coding sequence is TGTGCCAGCAGCCTACCCTGGGGGGACAGCGTGTACAATGAGCAGTTCTTC.

V gene TRBV13 combines with J gene TRBJ2-2, with 7 positions matching TRBD2. The CDR3 is 17 amino acids. The ends lost 3 bases at V and 2 bases at J; junction bases unmatched: 9. The germline gives CDR1 PRHDT, CDR2 FYEKMQ (reference sequence). The DNA for the CDR3 is TGTGCCAGCAGCTTGGGAGGGGACCCCTTTAACACCGGGGAGCTGTTTTTT. As protein: CASSLGGDPFNTGELFF.

This clone was detected only a few times. The chain employs TRBV19 and TRBJ1-5; possible D gene TRBD1, 6 bases. The CDR3 is made up of 15 amino acids. Germline values: CDR1 LNHDA, CDR2 SQIVND (reference sequence). The V gene lost 5 bases and the J gene lost 5 bases, with 16 bases spanning the gap. This chain's CDR3 is CASSRNQGSDQPQHF. In DNA, the CDR3 is TGTGCCAGTAGTCGGAATCAGGGGTCCGATCAGCCCCAGCATTTT.

The J gene is TRBJ2-7, the V gene TRBV6-1; a possible D gene is TRBD1 (8 bases). The ends were cut back, 2 bases at V and 4 bases at J, with 27 bases in the middle. In germline, CDR1 is MNHNS, CDR2 SASEGT. This CDR3 has 19 amino acids. CDR3 residues: CASSESLNWGGQGAYEQYF. Here the CDR3 DNA reads TGTGCCAGCAGTGAATCGTTAAATTGGGGGGGGCAGGGGGCTTACGAGCAGTACTTC.

Concerning this clone itself: Other nucleotide sequences from this sample produce the same CDR3. This sequence joins TRBV5-5 and TRBJ2-7; 8 nucleotides match TRBD2. The ends lost 0 bases at V and 4 bases at J; junction bases unmatched: 3. CDR1 and CDR2 from the germline V gene are SGHKS and YYEKEE (reference sequence). The CDR3 is 14 amino acids. Here the CDR3 DNA reads TGTGCCAGCAGCTTGGGCGGGGGGATTTACGAGCAGTACTTC. It yields the protein CASSLGGGIYEQYF.

V usage is TRBV18 and J usage is TRBJ1-4; D might be TRBD1 (5 bases). V lost 0 bases and J lost 10, with 15 bases in between. Germline CDR1 is KGHSH and CDR2 is LQKENI. The CDR3 has 15 amino acids. CDR3 region: CASSPPSLQGRKLFF. Written as DNA, the CDR3 is TGTGCCAGCTCACCACCTTCTCTCCAGGGCCGAAAACTGTTTTTT.

CDR3 sequence: CASSVGLVAGGDSQETQYF. The CDR3, as DNA: TGTGCCAGCAGCGTAGGATTGGTAGCGGGGGGGGATAGCCAAGAGACCCAGTACTTC. The V call is TRBV9, the J call TRBJ2-5, with 11 bases identical to TRBD2. The length of the CDR3 is 19 residues. The V gene end was trimmed by 0 bases and the J gene end by 1 base; junction bases not matched to a gene: 11. Germline CDR1 is SGDLS and CDR2 is YYNGEE.

In its sample, this clone was seen once. The chain links TRBV7-3 to TRBJ1-2; D unclear. Trimming cost V 5 bases and J 3 bases, with 31 bases left between them. The CDR3 consists of 20 residues. Germline lookup yields CDR1 SGHTA and CDR2 FQGTGA. The CDR3 sequence: CASSPPLDPMRGLVHYGYTF. The CDR3 bases are TGTGCCAGCAGCCCACCCCTCGACCCCATGCGCGGGTTGGTTCACTATGGCTACACCTTC.

This clone is labeled medium-sized (0.01 to 0.1%). The chain has TRBV7-9 and TRBJ1-3; 8 nucleotides match TRBD1. J was trimmed by 4 bases and V by 2 bases; bases with no gene match: 4. Looked up from germline, CDR1 is SEHNR and CDR2 is FQNEAQ (reference sequence). The CDR3 sequence is 15 residues long. The CDR3 DNA reads TGTGCCAGCAGCTTATCTCAGGGGGCAGGAAACACCATATATTTT. This sequence encodes CASSLSQGAGNTIYF.

This chain joins TRBV2 and TRBJ1-2; tentatively, D is TRBD1 (6 bases). Germline V lookup: CDR1 SNHLY, CDR2 FYNNEI. The CDR3 runs to 15 residues. The V end was cut by 7 bases, the J end by 0 bases, with 15 bases between. CDR3 nucleotide sequence: TGTGCCAGCACCACCCGGACAGCCTCTAACTATGGCTACACCTTC. It specifies CASTTRTASNYGYTF.

The chain combines TRBV19 with TRBJ1-6, with a weak D call TRBD1 (6 bases). The CDR3 covers 13 residues. The V gene's germline CDR1 is LNHDA and CDR2 SQIVND (reference sequence). V dropped 4 bases and J dropped 6 bases, with 7 bases sitting between them. The CDR3 loop is CASSTGVNSPLHF. The CDR3 coding sequence is TGTGCCAGTAGTACAGGGGTTAATTCACCCCTCCACTTT.

The gene calls are TRBV2 and TRBJ1-5; 7 bases fit TRBD1. Germline V lookup: CDR1 SNHLY, CDR2 FYNNEI. This CDR3 spans 12 amino acids. Trimming took 5 bases from V and 9 from J; bases not matched to a gene: 4. The CDR3 DNA follows: TGTGCCAGCAGTCTCCGGACAGGGCCCCAGCATTTT. Its protein is CASSLRTGPQHF.

The chain carries TRBV18 and TRBJ1-4; perhaps TRBD1 as D (6 bases). V lost 3 bases, J lost 2 bases, and 7 bases lay in between. Germline V lookup: CDR1 KGHSH, CDR2 LQKENI. This CDR3 comprises 14 residues. CDR3 amino acids: CASSPTGTNEKLFF. CDR3 DNA sequence: TGTGCCAGCTCACCCACAGGGACTAATGAAAAACTGTTTTTT.

This chain connects TRBV27 to TRBJ2-1, with TRBD2 matching over 12 bases. The ends lost 2 bases at V and 1 base at J; junction bases unmatched: 12. Germline loops: CDR1 MNHEY, CDR2 SMNVEV (reference sequence). The CDR3 consists of 20 residues. The DNA of the CDR3 is TGTGCCAGCAGTTTAGGTCTAGCGGGGGGGTTTTCCTCTTCCTACAATGAGCAGTTCTTC. This gives the protein CASSLGLAGGFSSSYNEQFF.

V gene TRBV2 combines with J gene TRBJ2-5; D is uncertain. Germline V gives CDR1 SNHLY, CDR2 FYNNEI. V lost 4 bases, J lost 2 bases, and 11 bases lay in between. The CDR3 consists of 14 residues. The DNA for the CDR3 is TGTGCCAGCAGTGTGAACGGTCAACAAGAGACCCAGTACTTC. Encoded protein: CASSVNGQQETQYF. The whole variable domain, remainder taken from reference TRBV2 and TRBJ2-5, is EPEVTQTPSHQVTQMGQEVILRCVPISNHLYFYWYRQILGQKVEFLVSFYNNEISEKSEIFDDQFSVERPDGSNFTLKIRSTKLEDSAMYFCASSVNGQQETQYFGPGTRLLVL.

Worth noting for this clone: In the same sample, other DNA sequences code for this CDR3. The CDR3, as DNA: TGTGCCAGCAGCGCGACACTAGCGGGGGGCTACAATGAGCAGTTCTTC. It is translated as CASSATLAGGYNEQFF. The V and J genes are TRBV9 and TRBJ2-1, with 12 bases lining up with TRBD2. Germline V lookup: CDR1 SGDLS, CDR2 YYNGEE. The CDR3 covers 16 residues. The junction had 4 bases not matched to a gene; V was cut back by 3 bases and J by 3 bases.

V and J are TRBV7-3 and TRBJ2-5; a weak D match, TRBD1 (6 bases). The CDR3 covers 14 residues. CDR1 and CDR2 from the germline V gene are SGHTA and FQGTGA. Trimming cost V 1 base and J 7 bases, with 13 bases left between them. CDR3 in amino acids: CASSLSPAGATQYF. CDR3 in DNA: TGTGCCAGCAGCTTAAGCCCGGCAGGGGCGACCCAGTACTTC.

This rearrangement joins TRBV5-4 to TRBJ1-3; weak D call: TRBD1 (5 bases). This CDR3 has 14 residues. Trimming took 6 bases from V and 0 from J, leaving 10 bases between them. Germline assignment: CDR1 SGHNT and CDR2 YYREEE (reference sequence). The CDR3 DNA reads TGTGCCAGCAACCCAGGGAACTCTGGAAACACCATATATTTT. As protein: CASNPGNSGNTIYF.

In the case of this clone: The junction differs from germline at one of its ends, possibly a read error. Other DNA variants within this sample encode the same CDR3. The chain combines TRBV5-4 with TRBJ1-6; D gene ambiguous. The CDR3 totals 17 residues. Germline V gives CDR1 SGHNT, CDR2 YYREEE (reference sequence). CDR3: CASSHGRRGAGNSPLHF. CDR3 nucleotide sequence: TGCGCCAGCAGCCACGGGCGGCGGGGTGCCGGTAATTCACCCCTCCACTTT.

The rearrangement links TRBV7-2 to TRBJ1-1; a weak D match, TRBD1 (5 bases). V dropped 1 base and J dropped 1 base, with 7 bases sitting between them. CDR3 length equals 14 residues. Germline CDR1 is SGHTA and CDR2 is FQGNSA. The CDR3 loop reads CASSLGGGNTEAFF. CDR3 nucleotides: TGTGCCAGCAGCTTAGGCGGGGGGAACACTGAAGCTTTCTTT.

The V gene is TRBV7-8, the J gene TRBJ1-4; no definite D call. The V gene's germline CDR1 is SGHVS and CDR2 FQNEAQ. The CDR3 sequence is 14 residues long. Trimming pared 5 bases from V and 8 bases from J, leaving 15 bases between. The DNA for the CDR3 is TGTGCCAGCAGCGCCCGGGATGTGACGGAAAAACTGTTTTTT. Protein product: CASSARDVTEKLFF.